The T cell receptor beta chain under discussion was sequenced for a study of blood T cell repertoires in COVID-19 (dated by TCRdb to the early 2020s). Regarding the study in general: Samples from collaborators originated in the United States, Italy and Spain and spanned both the acute and convalescent phases of COVID-19. HLA class I and class II types, where available, came from metadata supplied by the sample provider rather than from assay-based typing. The repertoires were released in a freely available public database meant as a resource for research on the immune response to SARS-CoV-2. The samples were drawn from the first 160 participants of the ongoing ImmuneRACE study and from 1,254 subjects provided by 6 global collaborators. Nearly every sample came with metadata listing a de-identified subject ID, COVID-19 status, age in years and sex. The prospective study material was composed of cDNA or gDNA derived from T cells, B-cell-depleted T cells, or PBMCs. The dataset comprised deeply sampled blood TCRbeta repertoires from subjects exposed to, actively infected with, or recovered from COVID-19.

Beyond this particular receptor, the publication reports: How much clinical and demographic metadata was included differed by source and by participant, and the metadata was provided uncurated.

The CDR3 runs 13 amino acids, cysteine and phenylalanine included. Left in the record is the CDR3 DNA by itself, 39 bases read in frame from the first base. Cut back by 4 bases and 7 bases, the V and J ends lie 12 bases apart. The germline V gene sets CDR1 to SGHRS and CDR2 to YFSETQ. Concerning this clone: Its antigen specificity is not known. Qualities for individual bases were not recorded, and no much larger clone is one base off.

Collaborating institutions collected whole blood in K2EDTA tubes following their own protocols. For TCRbeta analysis, collaborators shipped samples as frozen whole blood, isolated PBMCs, or DNA extracted from either of those sample types. TCRbeta CDR3 regions were amplified from genomic DNA using the immunoSEQ Assay, a bias-controlled multiplex PCR. The original pipeline was this. The number of nucleated cells in each sample was estimated by amplification of reference gene primers within the assay. To quantify the absolute abundance of each unique TCRbeta CDR3 rearrangement, sequence reads were collapsed and filtered. Productive Simpson clonality was computed per sample as the square root of Simpson's diversity index over productive rearrangements. TCRdb obtained this table from immuneACCESS and retained in-frame rearrangements with V and J assigned. These tables miss some clones; where compared with another copy, unresolved V genes account for less than half of the shortfall, and the remainder is unexplained. From that table come the V and J calls and clone size; the DNA was used to work out D and trimming. This sample has some 200,000 clones in its table, and approximately 92% of those were observed once. Clones ranked in the top ten supply about 0.54% of the sample.

Sequences were obtained from peripheral blood. This TCR was recovered from a man aged 50 to 60 with acute or convalescent COVID-19. The sequence joins TRBV5-1 to TRBJ2-1; a tentative D call is TRBD2 (6 bases match). The nucleotide sequence is TGCGCCAGCAGCCCGGGACTGGAGAATGAGCAGTTCTTC. It encodes CASSPGLENEQFF.